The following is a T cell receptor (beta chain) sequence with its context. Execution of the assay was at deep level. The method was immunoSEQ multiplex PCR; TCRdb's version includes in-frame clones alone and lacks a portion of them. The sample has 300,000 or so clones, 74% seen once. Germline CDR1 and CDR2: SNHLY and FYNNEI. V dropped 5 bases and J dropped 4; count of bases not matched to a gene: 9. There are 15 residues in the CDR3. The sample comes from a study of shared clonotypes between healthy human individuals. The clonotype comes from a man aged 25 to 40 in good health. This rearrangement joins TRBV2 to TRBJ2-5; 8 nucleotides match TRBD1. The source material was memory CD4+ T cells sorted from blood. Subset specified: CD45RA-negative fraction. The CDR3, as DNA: TGTGCCAGCAGTAATGACAGGGGTAGGCGAGAGACCCAGTACTTC. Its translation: CASSNDRGRRETQYF.